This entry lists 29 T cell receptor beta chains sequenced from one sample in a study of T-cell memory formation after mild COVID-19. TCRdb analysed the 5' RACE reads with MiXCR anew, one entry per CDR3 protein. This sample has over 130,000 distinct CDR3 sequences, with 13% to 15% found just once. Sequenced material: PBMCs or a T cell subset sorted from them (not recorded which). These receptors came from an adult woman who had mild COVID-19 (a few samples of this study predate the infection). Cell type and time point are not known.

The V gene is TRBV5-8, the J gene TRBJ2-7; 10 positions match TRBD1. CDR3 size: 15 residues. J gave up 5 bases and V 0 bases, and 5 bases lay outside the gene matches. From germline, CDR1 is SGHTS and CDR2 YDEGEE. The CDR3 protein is CASSLGTGGIDEQYF. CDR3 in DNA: TGTGCCAGCAGCTTGGGGACAGGGGGGATCGACGAGCAGTACTTC.

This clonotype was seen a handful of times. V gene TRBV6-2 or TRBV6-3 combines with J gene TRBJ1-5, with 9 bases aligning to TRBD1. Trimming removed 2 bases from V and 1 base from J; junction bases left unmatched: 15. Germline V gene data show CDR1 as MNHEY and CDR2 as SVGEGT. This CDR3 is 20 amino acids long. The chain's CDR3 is CASSYRTGDLILGSNQPQHF. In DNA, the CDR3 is TGTGCCAGCAGTTACCGGACAGGGGATTTAATTTTGGGAAGCAATCAGCCCCAGCATTTT.

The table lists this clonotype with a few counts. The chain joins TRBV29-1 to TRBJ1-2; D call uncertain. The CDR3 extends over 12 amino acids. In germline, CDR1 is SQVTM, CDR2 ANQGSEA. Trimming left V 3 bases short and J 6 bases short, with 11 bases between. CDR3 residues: CSVDRYGDGYTF. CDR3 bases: TGCAGCGTTGACCGTTATGGGGATGGCTACACCTTC.

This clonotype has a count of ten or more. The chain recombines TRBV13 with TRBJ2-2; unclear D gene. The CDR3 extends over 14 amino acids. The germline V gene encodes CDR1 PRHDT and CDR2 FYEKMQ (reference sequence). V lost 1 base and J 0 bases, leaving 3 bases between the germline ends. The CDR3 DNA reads TGTGCCAGCAGCTTAGAAGCGAACACCGGGGAGCTGTTTTTT. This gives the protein CASSLEANTGELFF.

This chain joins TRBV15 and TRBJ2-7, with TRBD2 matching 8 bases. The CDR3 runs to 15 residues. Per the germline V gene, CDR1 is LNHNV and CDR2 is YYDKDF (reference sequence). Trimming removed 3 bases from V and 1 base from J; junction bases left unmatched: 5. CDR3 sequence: CATSRSAGASYEQYF. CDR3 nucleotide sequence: TGTGCCACCAGCAGGTCAGCGGGAGCATCCTACGAGCAGTACTTC.

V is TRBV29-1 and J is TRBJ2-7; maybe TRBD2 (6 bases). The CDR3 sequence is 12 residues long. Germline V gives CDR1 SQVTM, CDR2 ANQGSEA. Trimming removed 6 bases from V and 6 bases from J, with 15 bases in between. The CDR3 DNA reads TGCAGCGTCCGGGCTGGGGAGGCCGAGCAGTACTTC. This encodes CSVRAGEAEQYF.

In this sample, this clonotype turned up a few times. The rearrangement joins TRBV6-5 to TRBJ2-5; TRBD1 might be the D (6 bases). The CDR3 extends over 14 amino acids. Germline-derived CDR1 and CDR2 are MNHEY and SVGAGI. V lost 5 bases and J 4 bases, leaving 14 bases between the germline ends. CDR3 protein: CASSKSGQLETQYF. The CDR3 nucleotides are TGTGCCAGCAGTAAATCCGGACAGCTAGAGACCCAGTACTTC.

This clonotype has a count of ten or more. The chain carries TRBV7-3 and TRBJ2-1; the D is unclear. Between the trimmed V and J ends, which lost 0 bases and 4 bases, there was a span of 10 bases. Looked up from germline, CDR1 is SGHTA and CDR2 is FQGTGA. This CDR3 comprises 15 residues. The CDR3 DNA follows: TGTGCCAGCAGCTTAACGGCCCCCATTTACAATGAGCAGTTCTTC. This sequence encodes CASSLTAPIYNEQFF.

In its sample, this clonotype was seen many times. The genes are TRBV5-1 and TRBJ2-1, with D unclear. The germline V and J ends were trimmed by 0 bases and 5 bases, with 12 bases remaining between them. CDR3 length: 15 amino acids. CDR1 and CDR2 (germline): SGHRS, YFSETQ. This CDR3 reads CASSLDEPTDNEQFF. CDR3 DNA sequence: TGCGCCAGCAGCTTGGACGAGCCTACCGACAATGAGCAGTTCTTC.

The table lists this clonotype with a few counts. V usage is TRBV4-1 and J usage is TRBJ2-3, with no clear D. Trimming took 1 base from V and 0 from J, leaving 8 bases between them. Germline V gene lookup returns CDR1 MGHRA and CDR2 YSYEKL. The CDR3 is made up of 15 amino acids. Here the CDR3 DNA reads TGCGCCAGCAGCCAAGGGGCACCGAGCACAGATACGCAGTATTTT. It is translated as CASSQGAPSTDTQYF.

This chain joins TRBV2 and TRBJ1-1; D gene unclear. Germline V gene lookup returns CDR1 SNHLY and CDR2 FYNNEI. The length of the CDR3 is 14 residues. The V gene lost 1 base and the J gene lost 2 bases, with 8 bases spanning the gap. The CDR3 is CASSEETVNTEAFF. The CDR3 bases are TGTGCCAGCAGTGAAGAGACGGTAAACACTGAAGCTTTCTTT.

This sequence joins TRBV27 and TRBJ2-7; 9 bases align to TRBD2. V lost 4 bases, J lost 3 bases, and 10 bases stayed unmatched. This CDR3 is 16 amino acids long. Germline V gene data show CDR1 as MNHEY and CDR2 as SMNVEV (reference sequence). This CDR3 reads CASSSLSGGLFYEQYF. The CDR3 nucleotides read TGTGCCAGCAGTTCCCTTAGCGGGGGCCTCTTCTACGAGCAGTACTTC.

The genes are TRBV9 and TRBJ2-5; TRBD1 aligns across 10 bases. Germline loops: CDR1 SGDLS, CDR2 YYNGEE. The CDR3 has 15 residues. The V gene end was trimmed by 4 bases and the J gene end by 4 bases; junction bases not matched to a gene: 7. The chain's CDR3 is CASSPGTGEVETQYF. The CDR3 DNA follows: TGTGCCAGCAGCCCAGGGACAGGGGAAGTAGAGACCCAGTACTTC.

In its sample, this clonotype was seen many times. The CDR3 loop reads CATSRDGDTQYF. The CDR3 DNA reads as TGTGCCACCAGCAGAGATGGGGATACGCAGTATTTT. The chain joins TRBV15 to TRBJ2-3; D remains unclear. Germline V gene data show CDR1 as LNHNV and CDR2 as YYDKDF (reference sequence). Trimming took 0 bases from V and 6 from J, leaving 4 bases between them. The CDR3 is 12 amino acids. Together with reference TRBV15 and TRBJ2-3, the CDR3 gives the full variable domain: DAMVIQNPRYQVTQFGKPVTLSCSQTLNHNVMYWYQQKSSQAPKLLFHYYDKDFNNEADTPDNFQSRRPNTSFCFLDIRSPGLGDTAMYLCATSRDGDTQYFGPGTRLTVL.

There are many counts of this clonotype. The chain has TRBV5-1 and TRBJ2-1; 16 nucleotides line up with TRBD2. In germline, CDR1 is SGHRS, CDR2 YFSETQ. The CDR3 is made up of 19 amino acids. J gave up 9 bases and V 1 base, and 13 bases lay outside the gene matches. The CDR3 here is CASSLRLGLAGGGKGEQFF. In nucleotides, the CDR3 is TGCGCCAGCAGCTTGAGGCTGGGACTAGCGGGAGGGGGAAAGGGTGAGCAGTTCTTC.

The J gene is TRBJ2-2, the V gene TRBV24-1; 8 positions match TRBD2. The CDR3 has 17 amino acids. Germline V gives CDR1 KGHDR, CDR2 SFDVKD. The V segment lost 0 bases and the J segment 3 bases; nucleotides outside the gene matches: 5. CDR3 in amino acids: CATSDLTGGPDTGELFF. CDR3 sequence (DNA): TGTGCCACCAGTGATTTGACGGGGGGGCCGGACACCGGGGAGCTGTTTTTT.

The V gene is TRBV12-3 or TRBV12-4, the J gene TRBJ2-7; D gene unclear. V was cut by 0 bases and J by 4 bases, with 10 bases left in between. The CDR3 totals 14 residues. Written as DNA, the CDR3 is TGTGCCAGCAGTTTAGCTGGGGATGAATACGAGCAGTACTTC. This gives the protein CASSLAGDEYEQYF.

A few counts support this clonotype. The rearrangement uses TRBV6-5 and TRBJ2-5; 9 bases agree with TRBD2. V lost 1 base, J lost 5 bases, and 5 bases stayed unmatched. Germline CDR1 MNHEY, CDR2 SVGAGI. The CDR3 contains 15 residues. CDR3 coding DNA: TGTGCCAGCAGTTACTGGACTAGCGCGCACGAGACCCAGTACTTC. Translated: CASSYWTSAHETQYF.

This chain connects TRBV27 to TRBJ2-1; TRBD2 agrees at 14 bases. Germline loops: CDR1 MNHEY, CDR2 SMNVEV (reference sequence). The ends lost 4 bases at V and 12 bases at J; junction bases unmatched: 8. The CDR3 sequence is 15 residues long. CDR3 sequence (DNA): TGTGCCAGCAGTTCCGAGACTAGCGGGAGGGGGCGGCAGTTCTTC. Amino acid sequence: CASSSETSGRGRQFF.

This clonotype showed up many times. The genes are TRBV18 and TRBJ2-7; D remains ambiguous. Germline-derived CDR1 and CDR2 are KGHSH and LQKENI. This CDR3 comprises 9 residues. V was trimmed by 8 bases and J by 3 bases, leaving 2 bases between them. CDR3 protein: CASLYEQYF. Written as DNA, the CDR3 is TGTGCCAGCCTCTACGAGCAGTACTTC. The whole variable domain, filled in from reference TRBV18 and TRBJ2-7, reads NAGVMQNPRHLVRRRGQEARLRCSPMKGHSHVYWYRQLPEEGLKFMVYLQKENIIDESGMPKERFSAEFPKEGPSILRIQQVVRGDSAAYFCASLYEQYFGPGTRLTVT.

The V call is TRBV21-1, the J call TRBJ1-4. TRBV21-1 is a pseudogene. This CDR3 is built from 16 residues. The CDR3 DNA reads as TGTGCCAGCAGCACACCTATTTACCCAACTAATGAAAAACTGTTTTTT. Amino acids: CASSTPIYPTNEKLFF.

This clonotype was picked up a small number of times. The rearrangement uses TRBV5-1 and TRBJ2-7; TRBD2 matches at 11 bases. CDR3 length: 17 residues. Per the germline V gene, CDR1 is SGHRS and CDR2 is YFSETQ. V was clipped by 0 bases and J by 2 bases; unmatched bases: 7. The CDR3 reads CASSLEMGLAAPYEQYF. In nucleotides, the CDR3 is TGCGCCAGCAGCTTGGAGATGGGACTAGCGGCCCCCTACGAGCAGTACTTC.

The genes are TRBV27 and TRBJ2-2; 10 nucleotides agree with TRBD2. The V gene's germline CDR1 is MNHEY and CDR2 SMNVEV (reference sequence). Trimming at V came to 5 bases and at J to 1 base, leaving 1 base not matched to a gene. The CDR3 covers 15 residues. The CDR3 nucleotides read TGTGCCAGCAGTATAGCGGGGGGGAACACCGGGGAGCTGTTTTTT. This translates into CASSIAGGNTGELFF.

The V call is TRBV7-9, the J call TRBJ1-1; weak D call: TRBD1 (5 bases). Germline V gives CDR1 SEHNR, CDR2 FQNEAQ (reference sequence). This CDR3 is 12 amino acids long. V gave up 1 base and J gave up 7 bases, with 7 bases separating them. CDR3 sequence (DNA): TGTGCCAGCAGCTTAGGGGGGGGTGAAGCTTTCTTT. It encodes CASSLGGGEAFF.

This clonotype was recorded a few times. CDR3 bases: TGTGCCAGCCCTGGACAGGGCAGGGACTACGAGCAGTACTTC. This codes for CASPGQGRDYEQYF. The V call is TRBV6-1, the J call TRBJ2-7; TRBD1 aligns across 8 bases. The J segment lost 3 bases and the V segment lost 8 bases, leaving 9 bases of the junction unmatched. Germline CDR1 reads MNHNS; CDR2 reads SASEGT. This CDR3 has 14 amino acids.

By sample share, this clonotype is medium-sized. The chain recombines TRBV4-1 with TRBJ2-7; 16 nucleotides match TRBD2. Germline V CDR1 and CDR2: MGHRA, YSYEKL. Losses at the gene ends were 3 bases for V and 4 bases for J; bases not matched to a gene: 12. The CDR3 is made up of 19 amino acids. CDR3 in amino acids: CASSHPGLAGGPLSYEQYF. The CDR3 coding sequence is TGCGCCAGCAGCCACCCGGGACTAGCGGGGGGGCCCCTCTCGTACGAGCAGTACTTC.

The CDR3 DNA reads TGTGCCAGCAGCGTAGTTGCTCTGGATGAGCAGTTCTTC. It codes for CASSVVALDEQFF. The chain links TRBV9 to TRBJ2-1; D is uncertain. The CDR3 has 13 amino acids. Germline V lookup: CDR1 SGDLS, CDR2 YYNGEE. V lost 0 bases and J 8 bases, leaving 9 bases between the germline ends.

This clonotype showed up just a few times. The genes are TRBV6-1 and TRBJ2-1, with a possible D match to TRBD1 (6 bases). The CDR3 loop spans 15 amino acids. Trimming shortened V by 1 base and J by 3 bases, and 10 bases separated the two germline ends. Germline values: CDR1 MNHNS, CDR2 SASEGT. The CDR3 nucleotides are TGTGCCAGCAGTGAAGACAGGGCGGACTACAATGAGCAGTTCTTC. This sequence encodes CASSEDRADYNEQFF.

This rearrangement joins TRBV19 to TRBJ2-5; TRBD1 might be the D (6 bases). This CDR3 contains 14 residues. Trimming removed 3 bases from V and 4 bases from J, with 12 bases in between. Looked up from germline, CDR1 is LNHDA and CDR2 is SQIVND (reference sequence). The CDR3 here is CASSIDRPGETQYF. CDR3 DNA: TGTGCCAGTAGTATCGACAGGCCTGGAGAGACCCAGTACTTC.